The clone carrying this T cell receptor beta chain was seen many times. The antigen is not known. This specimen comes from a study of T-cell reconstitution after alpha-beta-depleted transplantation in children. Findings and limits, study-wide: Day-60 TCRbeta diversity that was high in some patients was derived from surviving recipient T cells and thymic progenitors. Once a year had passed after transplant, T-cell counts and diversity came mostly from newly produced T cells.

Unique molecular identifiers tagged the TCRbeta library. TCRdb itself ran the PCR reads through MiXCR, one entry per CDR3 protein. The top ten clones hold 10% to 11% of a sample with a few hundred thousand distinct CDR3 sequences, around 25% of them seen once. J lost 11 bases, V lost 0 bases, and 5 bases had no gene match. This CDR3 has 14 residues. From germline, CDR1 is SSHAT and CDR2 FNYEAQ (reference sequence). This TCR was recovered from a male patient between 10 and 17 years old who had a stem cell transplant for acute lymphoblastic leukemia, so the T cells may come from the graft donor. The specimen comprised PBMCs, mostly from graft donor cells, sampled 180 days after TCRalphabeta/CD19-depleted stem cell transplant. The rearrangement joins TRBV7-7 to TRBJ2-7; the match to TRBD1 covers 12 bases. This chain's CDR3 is CASSLAGQGARKYF. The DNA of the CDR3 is TGTGCCAGCAGCTTAGCGGGACAGGGGGCGCGAAAGTACTTC.